The following is a T cell receptor beta chain sequence with its context. Its antigen remains unidentified. The sample holds no much larger clone one base away, and base qualities are not on file. In the germline V gene (reference sequence), CDR1 corresponds to LNHDA and CDR2 to SQIVND. From the cysteine through the phenylalanine, the CDR3 covers 14 amino acids. Only the CDR3 DNA is retained, 42 bases long and in frame from the first base. V is clipped by 0 bases and J by 4 bases, and the sequence between their germline boundaries is 9 bases long. The data derive from a study of Graves' ophthalmopathy and Graves' hyperthyroidism (dated by TCRdb to 2016 to 2018). Turning to the overall study: A patient counted as having stable hyperthyroidism if there was no progression to ophthalmopathy within 18 months of follow-up. To explore V-J signatures distinguishing ophthalmopathy from hyperthyroidism, a discovery set of about a hundred patients (43 ophthalmopathy, roughly 55 stable hyperthyroidism) was enrolled. For independent validation, a separate cohort was made up of around 19 hyperthyroidism patients plus 17 patients who later progressed from hyperthyroidism to ophthalmopathy. Following sampling, methimazole starting at 30 mg daily was administered to hyperthyroidism patients, and high-dose intravenous methylprednisolone was administered to ophthalmopathy patients. In total, 135 blood samples were TCR-sequenced: roughly 45 ophthalmopathy, some 75 hyperthyroidism and approximately 17 hyperthyroidism-to-ophthalmopathy patients. The study used signatures of the TCR beta repertoire to tell Graves' ophthalmopathy apart from Graves' hyperthyroidism and to predict which patients would progress to ophthalmopathy. In five to seven hyperthyroidism patients, the T-cell repertoire of thyroid tissue was compared with the T-cell repertoire of blood.

TCR beta CDR3 regions were amplified from RNA transcripts for repertoire sequencing. HTBI primers and the Qiagen OneStep RT-PCR kit were used in a first-round RT-PCR, which was followed by a second-round multiplex PCR, size selection and purification. Libraries were sequenced paired-end with 100 bp reads on an Illumina HiSeq2000. In the authors' own workflow: SOAPnuke was used for read processing, and reads with adapters, uncalled bases, a mean Phred below 15, or no exact constant-primer or identifier match were discarded. COPE v1.2.5 was used to merge the high-quality paired reads. Each unique nucleotide sequence was defined as a clonotype, and clonotypes were aligned to IMGT TRB V, D and J references with MiTCR v1.1. Only V-J combinations with frequency above 0.0001 were analysed, covering over 98% of repertoires. A TCR clonal expansion and chaos score per V-J combination was defined as the ratio of F50 clonal expansion to chaos observed in the TCRdist matrix. Welch's t-statistics and random forest were used to reduce the features to about 12 V-J combinations, which were then used as input to a naive Bayes classifier. Thyroid-blood repertoire similarity was quantified with the Morisita-Horn index. Using fastp trimming at Q25 and MiXCR clonotype assembly, TCRdb reanalyzed the public sequencing data and kept in-frame beta chains. A single entry per CDR3 protein holds the most common genes and DNA from its merged rows. Clone size and V and J calls follow TCRdb, not the original study. The sample profile shows about 1.1 million distinct CDR3 sequences; 36% of them were found once. More than 9.5% of the sample is taken by the ten largest.

Overall results and qualifications from the work: In cross-validation, the 13-signature model distinguished ophthalmopathy from stable hyperthyroidism with 85% to 90% sensitivity and approximately 81% specificity, and in the test set the corresponding values were approximately 80% and 68%. In validation, the model predicted ophthalmopathy progression with 55% to 71% sensitivity and roughly 72% specificity; approximately 12 predicted patients were CT-confirmed with GO in a median of about 7.1 months. Most expanded thyroid clonotypes with a frequency above 0.001 also appeared in blood, which suggests that blood repertoires may reflect the immune response in the thyroid. Sample size was not predetermined statistically, and investigators were not blinded to group allocation.

The hyperthyroidism patients were 18 to 65 years old and newly diagnosed, with a disease duration of less than 2 months. Patients with other autoimmune diseases, uncontrolled infections, pregnancy or lactation were excluded from the study. Diagnosis was based on clinical symptoms, serum thyroxine, TRAb, thyroid ultrasound and orbital computed tomography. Trizol reagent was used to extract the total RNA, and its quality was then checked on an Agilent 2100 Bioanalyzer. Specimen: peripheral blood or thyroid tissue (not recorded which). The rearranged segments are TRBV19 and TRBJ1-2; a tentative D call is TRBD1 (6 bases match). This receptor was taken from an adult man with Graves' hyperthyroidism. The base sequence is TGTGCCAGTAGTATAGAACAGGGACCCTATGGCTACACCTTC. Translated, this gives CASSIEQGPYGYTF.